The text below deals with one T cell receptor (beta chain). Germline CDR1 reads KGHSH; CDR2 reads LQKENI. Between the trimmed V and J ends, which lost 4 bases and 4 bases, there was a span of 14 bases. This CDR3 is built from 15 residues. The sample belongs to a study of blood T cell repertoires in COVID-19. In the study overall: Nucleic acid was either cDNA or gDNA, and it came from T cells, B-cell-depleted T cells, or PBMCs.

In the original processing: Estimates of nucleated cell counts were drawn from the amplification of reference gene primers. Repertoires were generated with immunoSEQ multiplex PCR, while TCRdb's copy carries only in-frame clones and drops some. The V and J calls and the clone size are those of that table, but D and trimming were determined from the DNA. The table records approximately 100,000 clones, approximately 84% of them present only once. The TCR originated in a man aged 55 to 70 with acute or convalescent COVID-19. Specimen: peripheral blood. V gene TRBV18 combines with J gene TRBJ1-3; no clear D gene. CDR3 region: CASSQNIAEGNTIYF. DNA of the CDR3: TGTGCCAGCTCACAAAATATCGCAGAAGGAAACACCATATATTTT.